Presented here are 3 T cell receptor beta chains from one specimen sequenced in a study of shared clonotypes between healthy human individuals. This table comes from immunoSEQ multiplex PCR, and its TCRdb copy is limited to in-frame clones, with some not included. The sample holds about 2.1 million clones; just over 90% are singletons and the top ten take approximately 1.6%. Naive CD8 cells lacked CD45RO and underwent positive selection for CCR7, leaving out terminally differentiated effector memory CD45RA+ cells. Sequenced sample: naive CD8+ T cells from PBMCs. These TCRs come from a man aged 18 to 30 in good health. Some clones in this sample may be carry-over from other donors' samples.

The V gene is TRBV5-1, the J gene TRBJ1-1; possible D gene TRBD1, 6 bases. The V gene lost 7 bases and the J gene lost 1 base, with 11 bases spanning the gap. Germline V CDR1 and CDR2: SGHRS, YFSETQ. The CDR3 contains 13 residues. The CDR3 region has the DNA TGCGCCAGCGCCGAGGGGGGGAACACTGAAGCTTTCTTT. Translating it yields CASAEGGNTEAFF.

In its sample, this clone was seen a few times. This specimen includes other DNA sequences encoding the same CDR3. The J gene is TRBJ1-5, the V gene TRBV27; D unresolved. V was clipped by 5 bases and J by 1 base, with 15 bases between them. Germline V gene lookup returns CDR1 MNHEY and CDR2 SMNVEV (reference sequence). The CDR3 length is 16 residues. Here the CDR3 reads CASSPSTGESNQPQHF. The CDR3 DNA reads TGTGCCAGCAGTCCCTCGACCGGGGAGAGCAATCAGCCCCAGCATTTT.

CDR3 sequence: CASSHGTSGSDTQYF. The CDR3 region has the DNA TGTGCCAGCAGCCATGGGACTAGCGGTTCAGATACGCAGTATTTT. The chain joins TRBV7-6 to TRBJ2-3, with 11 bases aligning to TRBD2. Germline trimming cut 5 bases from V and 4 bases from J; bases unmatched to any gene: 5. CDR1 SGHVS and CDR2 FNYEAQ come from the germline V gene. The CDR3 length is 15 residues.